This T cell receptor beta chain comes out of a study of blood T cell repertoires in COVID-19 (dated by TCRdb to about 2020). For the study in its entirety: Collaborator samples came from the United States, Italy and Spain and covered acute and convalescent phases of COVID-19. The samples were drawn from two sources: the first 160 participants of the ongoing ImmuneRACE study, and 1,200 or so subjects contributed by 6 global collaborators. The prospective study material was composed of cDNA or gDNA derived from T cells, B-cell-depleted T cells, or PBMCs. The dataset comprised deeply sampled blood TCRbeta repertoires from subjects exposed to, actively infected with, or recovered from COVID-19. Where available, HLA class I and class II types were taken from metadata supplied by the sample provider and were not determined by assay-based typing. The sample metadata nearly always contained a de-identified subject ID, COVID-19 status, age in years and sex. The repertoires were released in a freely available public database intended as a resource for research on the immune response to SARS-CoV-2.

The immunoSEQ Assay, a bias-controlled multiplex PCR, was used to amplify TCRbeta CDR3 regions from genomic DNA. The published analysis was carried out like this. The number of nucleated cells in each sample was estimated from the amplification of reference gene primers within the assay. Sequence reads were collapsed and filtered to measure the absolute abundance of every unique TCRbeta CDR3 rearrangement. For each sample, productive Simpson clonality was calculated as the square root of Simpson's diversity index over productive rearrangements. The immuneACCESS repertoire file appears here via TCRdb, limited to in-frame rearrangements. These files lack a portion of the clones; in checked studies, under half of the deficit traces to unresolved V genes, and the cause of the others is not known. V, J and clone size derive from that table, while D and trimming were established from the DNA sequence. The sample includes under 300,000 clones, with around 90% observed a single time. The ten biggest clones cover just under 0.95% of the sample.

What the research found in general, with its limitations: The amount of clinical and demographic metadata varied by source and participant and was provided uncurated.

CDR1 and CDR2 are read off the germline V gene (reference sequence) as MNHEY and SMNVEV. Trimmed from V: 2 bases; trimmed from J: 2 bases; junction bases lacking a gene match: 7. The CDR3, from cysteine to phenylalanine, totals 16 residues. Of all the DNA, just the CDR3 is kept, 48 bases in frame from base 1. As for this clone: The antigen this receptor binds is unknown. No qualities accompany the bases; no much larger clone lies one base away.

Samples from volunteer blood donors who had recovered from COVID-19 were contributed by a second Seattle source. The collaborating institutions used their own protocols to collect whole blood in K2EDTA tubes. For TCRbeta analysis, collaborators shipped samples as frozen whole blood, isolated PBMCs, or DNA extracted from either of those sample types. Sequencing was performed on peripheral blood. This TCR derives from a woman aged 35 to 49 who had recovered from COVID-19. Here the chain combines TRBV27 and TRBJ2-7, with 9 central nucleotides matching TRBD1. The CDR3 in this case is CASSLRGTGRPYEQYF. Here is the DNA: TGTGCCAGCAGTTTAAGGGGGACAGGGCGCCCCTACGAGCAGTACTTC.